The next 3 T cell receptor beta chains were all read from a single sample in a study of blood T cell repertoires in COVID-19. The table came from immunoSEQ multiplex PCR; TCRdb's copy has only in-frame clones and leaves some out. The data hold under 400,000 clones, with approximately 83% observed a single time. Material for sequencing was PBMCs or T cells enriched from blood (not recorded which). Source of these receptors: a woman aged 40 to 50 with acute COVID-19.

The chain is built from TRBV27 and TRBJ1-1; 10 positions agree with TRBD1. CDR3 size: 13 residues. Germline V gives CDR1 MNHEY, CDR2 SMNVEV (reference sequence). With V trimmed by 6 bases and J by 10 bases, 8 bases remained unmatched. CDR3 in amino acids: CASSRSGTGVAFF. The CDR3 DNA follows: TGTGCCAGCAGCCGATCCGGGACAGGGGTAGCTTTCTTT.

The chain has TRBV14 and TRBJ2-2, with 10 nucleotides matching TRBD1. CDR3 length: 16 amino acids. Trimming took 2 bases from V and 4 from J; bases not matched to a gene: 4. Germline V gene data show CDR1 as SGHDN and CDR2 as FVKESK. The CDR3 sequence: CASSQRQGAGTGELFF. Written as DNA, the CDR3 is TGTGCCAGCAGCCAAAGACAGGGGGCCGGCACCGGGGAGCTGTTTTTT.

V is TRBV15 and J is TRBJ1-1, with TRBD1 matching over 7 bases. The trim removed 1 base at V and 8 bases at J, leaving 4 bases unmatched. The CDR3 is made up of 13 amino acids. Germline V gene sequence: CDR1 LNHNV, CDR2 YYDKDF (reference sequence). CDR3 loop: CATSRGTGAEAFF. The CDR3 bases are TGTGCCACCAGCAGAGGAACAGGGGCAGAAGCTTTCTTT.